A selection of T cell receptor beta chains follows, all from one sample in a study of cytomegalovirus exposure and HLA in healthy donors. The data were produced by immunoSEQ multiplex PCR, yet TCRdb's version contains in-frame clones alone and is incomplete. This table has 60,000 to 85,000 clones, around three quarters appearing once. The source material was PBMCs. The receptors stem from a male donor in good health and CMV-seropositive. The conserved cysteine and the conserved F or W are not part of the CDR3 here.

v_gene: TRBV30
len: 16
CDR3aa: AWSGPTAGEGLHQPQH

v_gene: TRBV5-6
len: 13
CDR3aa: ASSPEGAQEQGYT

v_gene: TRBV10-3
len: 12
CDR3aa: AISDRGATDTQY

v_gene: TRBV7-9
len: 10
CDR3aa: ASSTQGLEQF

v_gene: TRBV7-9
len: 13
CDR3aa: ASSLDRAGSYEQY

v_gene: TRBV2
len: 13
CDR3aa: ASRSLGTGKEKLF

v_gene: TRBV14
len: 12
CDR3aa: ASTQRGYNSPLH

v_gene: TRBV7-9
len: 13
CDR3aa: SSSSLAGSYNEQF

v_gene: TRBV11-2
len: 12
CDR3aa: ASSPAGLNEKLF

v_gene: TRBV29-1
len: 11
CDR3aa: SGGWRATGELF

v_gene: TRBV4-2
len: 12
CDR3aa: ASSSSDRPYEQY

v_gene: TRBV2
len: 13
CDR3aa: ASRLEGSSYNEQF

v_gene: TRBV5-4
len: 12
CDR3aa: ASSAYRVQSPLH

v_gene: TRBV27
len: 14
CDR3aa: ASSQVGTGSQETQY

v_gene: TRBV4-1
len: 15
CDR3aa: ASSQEAAARPTYEQY

v_gene: TRBV5-8
len: 12
CDR3aa: ASSLVLRAYEQY

v_gene: TRBV28
len: 13
CDR3aa: ASSLVGGGHTEAF

v_gene: TRBV7-9
len: 13
CDR3aa: ASSARLATIYEQY

v_gene: TRBV5-6
len: 13
CDR3aa: ASSFGTGITGELF

v_gene: TRBV7-9
len: 14
CDR3aa: ASTSWASGGNNEQF

v_gene: TRBV6-1
len: 12
CDR3aa: ASRGQPDNSPLH

v_gene: TRBV5-4
len: 14
CDR3aa: ASSSGTGTSTYEQY

v_gene: TRBV7-9
len: 13
CDR3aa: ASSFGQAPTDTQY

v_gene: TRBV4-3
len: 15
CDR3aa: ASSQGYERGGRNIQY

v_gene: TRBV2
len: 11
CDR3aa: ASSDGTGRTLF

v_gene: TRBV7-3
len: 12
CDR3aa: ASSPSGTSQAQY

v_gene: TRBV30
len: 11
CDR3aa: AWSVQGNQPQH

v_gene: TRBV28
len: 12
CDR3aa: ASSSGQGLYGYT

v_gene: TRBV16
len: 13
CDR3aa: ASSRPGTGGREQY

v_gene: TRBV29-1
len: 9
CDR3aa: SVEAPGGYT

v_gene: TRBV10-3
len: 13
CDR3aa: AISEGAGGPGELF

v_gene: TRBV5-1
len: 13
CDR3aa: ASSLDTRGVSPLH

v_gene: TRBV7-3
len: 11
CDR3aa: ASSAAGGSEQY

v_gene: TRBV19
len: 14
CDR3aa: ASSIGRVGTRYKQY

v_gene: TRBV5-4
len: 15
CDR3aa: ASSTGTSGLPPNTQY

v_gene: TRBV10-3
len: 13
CDR3aa: AISELAGKNTEAF

v_gene: TRBV7-8
len: 11
CDR3aa: ASSPPHAKKLF

v_gene: TRBV18
len: 11
CDR3aa: ASSPSTQETQY

v_gene: TRBV5-4
len: 12
CDR3aa: ASSRDRLGTEAF

v_gene: TRBV30
len: 13
CDR3aa: AWSRSDRPVYGYT

v_gene: TRBV18
len: 13
CDR3aa: ASSPAGQVGQPQH

v_gene: TRBV2
len: 11
CDR3aa: ASRTGPNSPLH

v_gene: TRBV27
len: 12
CDR3aa: ASSLGGSTDTQY

v_gene: TRBV11-2
len: 13
CDR3aa: ASSLGGRSYNEQF

v_gene: TRBV18
len: 13
CDR3aa: ASSPPGAGNQPQH

v_gene: TRBV7-9
len: 14
CDR3aa: ASSLGLAGMGNEQF

v_gene: TRBV27
len: 12
CDR3aa: ASSLSYSGEKLF

v_gene: TRBV10-1
len: 13
CDR3aa: ARRDSVIKAYEQY

v_gene: TRBV21-1
len: 18
CDR3aa: ASSKEVARGTERRLYEQY

v_gene: TRBV7-3
len: 12
CDR3aa: ASSLSSTTTEAF

v_gene: TRBV7-3
len: 17
CDR3aa: ASSASGTSGSETYNEQF

v_gene: TRBV19
len: 12
CDR3aa: ASSVQGGDEKLF

v_gene: TRBV30
len: 12
CDR3aa: AWSPGEGIYGYT

v_gene: TRBV6-1
len: 9
CDR3aa: ASSVRGEQY